This entry is about one TCR beta chain. What it recognizes is unknown. The assay was immunoSEQ multiplex PCR, and TCRdb's table has in-frame clones only and misses some. The sample lists about 150,000 clones; more than 85% were seen once. The sample comes from a study of T cell responses to AZD1222 COVID-19 vaccine. The germline V gene has CDR1 LGHDT and CDR2 YNNKEL (reference sequence). The CDR3 has 13 residues. V lost 2 bases and J 4 bases, leaving 6 bases between the germline ends. Regarding the study as a whole: Clonal diversity may have been underestimated in mostly white British donors. Among spike-specific TCRs, nearly half reportedly target unmutated variant regions. Breadth and depth of Spike-specific TCRs rose after two AZD1222 doses. Vaccine-related CD4 TCRs covered spike, predominating at 160-218 and 743-854.

The rearrangement links TRBV3-1 (or the pseudogene TRBV3-2) to TRBJ1-3; D not certain. The TCR was taken from an adult who had recovered from COVID-19. Source: peripheral blood, taken after recovery from COVID-19. The CDR3 sequence is CASSQRLGNTIYF. DNA for the CDR3: TGTGCCAGCAGCCAACGGCTGGGAAACACCATATATTTT.